The following is a T cell receptor beta chain sequence with its context. Germline lookup yields CDR1 MNHEY and CDR2 SMNVEV (reference sequence). The CDR3 is made up of 11 amino acids. V was trimmed by 7 bases and J by 8 bases, leaving 11 bases between them. This specimen comes from a study of long-term antiretroviral therapy in people with HIV. All participants with HIV were treated in the United States. Survey-level resolution applied to immunoSEQ assay v3.0. The repertoire was sequenced with immunoSEQ multiplex PCR; TCRdb's copy has only in-frame clones and lacks some. The sample carries 15,000 or so clones, about 81% recorded once.

Sequencing used unsorted PBMCs, obtained 0.3 years before starting antiretroviral therapy. This chain links TRBV27 with TRBJ1-1, with D perhaps matching TRBD1 (5 bases). This sequence originates from a man aged 50-59 years with HIV. The CDR3, as DNA: TGTGCCAGCATTAGGGGTCTGGAAGCTTTCTTT. It is translated as CASIRGLEAFF.